This TCR beta chain was sequenced in a study of T-cell reconstitution after alpha-beta-depleted transplantation in children. Regarding the study as a whole: Where some patients showed high TCRbeta diversity at day 60, it came from recipient T cells and thymic progenitors that had survived. Roughly two months post-transplant, alpha-beta T cells reportedly originated from several hundred graft clones that had expanded. A year had passed since transplant, and T-cell counts and diversity by then came mostly from newly produced T cells.

The CDR3 is 16 amino acids. V lost 5 bases to trimming and J lost 1 base, with 18 bases between them. Germline V gene lookup returns CDR1 MDHEN and CDR2 SYDVKM. Unique molecular identifiers were built into the TCRbeta library. MiXCR, run by TCRdb on the PCR reads, gives a single entry per CDR3 protein. The repertoire includes 200,000 to 250,000 distinct CDR3 sequences, around 7.5% of them detected once, and roughly 5.8% sits in the top ten. In its sample, this clonotype was seen many times. Its matching antigen is unknown. The V and J genes are TRBV28 and TRBJ2-7; no reliable D call. The receptor's source is a male patient younger than 18 who had a stem cell transplant for acute lymphoblastic leukemia, so the T cells may come from the graft donor. The material was PBMCs, mostly from graft donor cells, obtained 180 days after TCRalphabeta/CD19-depleted stem cell transplant. The CDR3: CASSPRPNLGSYEQYF. CDR3 sequence (DNA): TGTGCCAGCAGTCCCCGGCCTAACCTCGGGTCCTACGAGCAGTACTTC. The whole variable domain, filled in from reference TRBV28 and TRBJ2-7, reads DVKVTQSSRYLVKRTGEKVFLECVQDMDHENMFWYRQDPGLGLRLIYFSYDVKMKEKGDIPEGYSVSREKKERFSLILESASTNQTSMYLCASSPRPNLGSYEQYFGPGTRLTVT.